This TCR beta chain is from a study of CD8+ T cells in alopecia areata. The treatment is: oral pan-JAK inhibitor, 5-10 mg twice daily. With respect to this clone: Its antigen is as yet unknown.

Once RNA had been extracted, it was reverse transcribed into cDNA to act as the sequencing template. Clones were read by immunoSEQ multiplex PCR, and TCRdb kept only the in-frame ones, dropping some. The data contain about 300,000 clones, roughly 50% of them singletons. Findings of the study overall: Sharing of TCR sequences between patients (possibly for HLA-related reasons) was less clear than in mice. Sequencing of scalp samples also captures resident alphabeta T cells of normal skin.

Germline CDR1 and CDR2: SGHTA and FQGTGA. The CDR3 spans 14 residues. V was trimmed by 2 bases and J by 6 bases, leaving 11 bases between them. This TCR derives from a human donor with alopecia areata. The rearrangement uses TRBV7-3 and TRBJ1-5; the D gene is possibly TRBD1 (5 bases). This specimen was CD4+ T cells sorted from blood, taken at week 24, from a patient treated with tofacitinib. CDR3 nucleotides: TGTGCCAGCAGCTTAGGGGGGAATGGTCAGCCCCAGCATTTT. As protein: CASSLGGNGQPQHF.